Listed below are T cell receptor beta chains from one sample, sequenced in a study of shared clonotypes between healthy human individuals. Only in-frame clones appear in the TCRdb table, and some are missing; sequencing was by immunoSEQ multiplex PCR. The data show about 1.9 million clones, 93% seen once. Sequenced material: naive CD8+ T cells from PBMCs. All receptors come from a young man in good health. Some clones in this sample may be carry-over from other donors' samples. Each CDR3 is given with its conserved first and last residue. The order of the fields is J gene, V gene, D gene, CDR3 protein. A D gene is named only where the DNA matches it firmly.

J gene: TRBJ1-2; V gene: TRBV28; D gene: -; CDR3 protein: CASSLDVEGNGYTF
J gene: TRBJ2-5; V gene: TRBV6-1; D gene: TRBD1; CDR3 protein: CASSTGGASWETQYF
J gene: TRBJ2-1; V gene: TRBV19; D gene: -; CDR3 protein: CASSVWRVDRGSSYNEQFF
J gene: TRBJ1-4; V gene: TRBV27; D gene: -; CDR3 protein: CASSFQAYSATNEKLFF
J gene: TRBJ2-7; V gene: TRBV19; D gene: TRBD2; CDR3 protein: CASSIGGSLYEQYF
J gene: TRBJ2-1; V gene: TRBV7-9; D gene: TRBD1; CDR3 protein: CASSPTGGSYNEQFF
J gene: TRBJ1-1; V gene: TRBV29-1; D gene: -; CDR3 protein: CSVEDQGPEAFF
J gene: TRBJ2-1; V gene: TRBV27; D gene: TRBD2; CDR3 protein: CASSIFSGTSVYNEQFF
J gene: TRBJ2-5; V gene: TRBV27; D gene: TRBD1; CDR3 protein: CASSARTGGWETQYF
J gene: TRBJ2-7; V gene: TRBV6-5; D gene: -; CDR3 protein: CASSYTDRGYEQYF
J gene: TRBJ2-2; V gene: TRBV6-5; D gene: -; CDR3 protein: CASRAGATGELFF
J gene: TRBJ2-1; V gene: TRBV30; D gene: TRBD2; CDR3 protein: CAWGEGSSYNEQFF
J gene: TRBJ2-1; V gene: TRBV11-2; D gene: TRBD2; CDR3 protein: CASSTPSGDSEQFF
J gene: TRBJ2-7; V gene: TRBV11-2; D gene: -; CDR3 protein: CASSSGLLPYEQYF
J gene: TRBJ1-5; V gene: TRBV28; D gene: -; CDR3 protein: CASHPSNQPQHF
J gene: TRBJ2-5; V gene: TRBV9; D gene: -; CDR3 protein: CASSASGPPQETQYF
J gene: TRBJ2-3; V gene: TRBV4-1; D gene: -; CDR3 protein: CASSQGMGFGADTQYF
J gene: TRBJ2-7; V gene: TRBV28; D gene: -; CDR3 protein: CASSLGYSYEQYF
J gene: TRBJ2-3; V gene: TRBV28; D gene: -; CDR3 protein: CASRGSSGLITDTQYF
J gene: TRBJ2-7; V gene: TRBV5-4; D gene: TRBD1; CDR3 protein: CASSLGQGVLVEQYF
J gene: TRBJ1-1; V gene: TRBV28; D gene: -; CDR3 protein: CASSSVSPPNTEAFF
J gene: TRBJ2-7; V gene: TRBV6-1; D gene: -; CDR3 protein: CASTGSSYEQYF
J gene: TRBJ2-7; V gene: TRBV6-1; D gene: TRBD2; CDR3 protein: CATRAGGNEQYF
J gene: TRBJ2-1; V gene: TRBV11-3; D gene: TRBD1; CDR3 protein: CASSTQGSSYNEQFF
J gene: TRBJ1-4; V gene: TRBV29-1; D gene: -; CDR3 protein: CSVEKYRELFF
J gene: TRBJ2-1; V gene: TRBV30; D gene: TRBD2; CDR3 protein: CAWSVRLAGGPVVNEQFF
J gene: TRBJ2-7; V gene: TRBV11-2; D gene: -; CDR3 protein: CASSLVAASTYEQYF
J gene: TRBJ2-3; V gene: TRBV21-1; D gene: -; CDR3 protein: CASGPNPAAPDTQYF
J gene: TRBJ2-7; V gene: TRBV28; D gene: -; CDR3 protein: CASRRTRFGPYEQYF
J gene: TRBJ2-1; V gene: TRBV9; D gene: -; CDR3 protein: CASSNGLLYNEQFF
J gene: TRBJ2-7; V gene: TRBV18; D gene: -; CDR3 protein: CASSSGASYEQYF
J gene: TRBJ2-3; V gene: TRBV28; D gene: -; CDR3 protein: CASSLGRGSTDTQYF
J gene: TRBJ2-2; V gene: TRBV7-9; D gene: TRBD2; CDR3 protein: CASSSPRVAGAPVAGELFF
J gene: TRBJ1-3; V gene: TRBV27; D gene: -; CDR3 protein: CATRAGNTIYF
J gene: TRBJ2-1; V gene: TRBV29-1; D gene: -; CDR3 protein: CSVEGHFGPDNEQFF
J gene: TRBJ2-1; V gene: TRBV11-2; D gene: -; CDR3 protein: CASSYGRPEQFF
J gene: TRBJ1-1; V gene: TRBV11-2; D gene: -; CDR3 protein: CASSLLTRAFF
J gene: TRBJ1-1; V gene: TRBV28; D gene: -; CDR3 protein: CASSLYGDTEAFF
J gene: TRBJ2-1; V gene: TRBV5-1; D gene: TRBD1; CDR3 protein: CASSPPDRTYNEQFF
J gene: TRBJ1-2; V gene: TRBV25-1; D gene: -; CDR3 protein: CASSVGMGSGYTF
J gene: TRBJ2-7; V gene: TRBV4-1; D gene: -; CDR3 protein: CASSQPWGVEGEQYF
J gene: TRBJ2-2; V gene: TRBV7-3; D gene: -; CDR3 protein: CASSLSVGGNTGELFF
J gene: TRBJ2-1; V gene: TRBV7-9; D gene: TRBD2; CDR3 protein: CASSFPHSGRAYDEQFF
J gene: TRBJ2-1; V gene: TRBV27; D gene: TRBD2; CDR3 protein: CASSLGAGGINEQFF
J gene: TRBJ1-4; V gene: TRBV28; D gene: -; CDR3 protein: CASSPRGSSNEKLFF